This TCR beta chain was obtained from a study of T cells expressing NK-cell markers. About the study: Sorted CD3+CD56-NKG2C+, CD3+CD56+NKG2C+ and CD3+CD56+NKG2C- T cells supplied the TCR beta repertoires.

General study points: In about six donors, dominant NKG2C+ clonotypes were roughly 1.0-8% of CD8+ T cells.

TCRdb processed the 5' RACE reads again and assigns one entry to each CDR3 protein, with no DNA. This sample's clone table lists more than 120,000 distinct CDR3 sequences. Worth noting for this clonotype: Its antigen is currently unknown.

The germline CDR1 and CDR2 sequences are MNHEY and SMNVEV (reference sequence). The CDR3 length is 16 residues. The source of this sequence is a man in his late teens or twenties in good health. The chain recombines TRBV27 with TRBJ2-7; TCRdb reports TRBD2, a call that lacks DNA to check it against. The sample taken for sequencing was blood T cells: a sorted CD56 or NKG2C T cell subset, CD4+ or CD8+ T cells, or bulk PBMC T cells (not recorded which). This chain's CDR3 is CASSSGTSGTPYEQYF.